These T cell receptor beta chains were read from a single sample in a study of blood T cell repertoires in COVID-19. Profiled with immunoSEQ multiplex PCR; TCRdb holds only in-frame clones, not every one. The data contain 150,000 to 200,000 clones, approximately 79% of them singletons. The specimen was peripheral blood. These receptors all come from a woman between 65 and 79 years old with acute or convalescent COVID-19. CDR3s include the opening cysteine and the closing phenylalanine or tryptophan. The D gene is left open where the match is weak. Clone size appears in some rows only: once, few, many, or a class for an expanded clone.

DNA: TGCGCCAGCAGTTCCGCTAGCGGGAGCGCTGAGACCCAGTACTTC
CDR3: CASSSASGSAETQYF
size: once
J: TRBJ2-5
V: TRBV5-1
D: TRBD2

DNA: TGTGCCACCCCAAGAATCCGGGTACAAAAACTGTTTTTT
CDR3: CATPRIRVQKLFF
size: NA
J: TRBJ1-4
V: TRBV5-4
D: NA

DNA: TGTGCCAGCAGCTCTAAACAGGGCACTGAAGCTTTCTTT
CDR3: CASSSKQGTEAFF
size: few
J: TRBJ1-1
V: TRBV7-2
D: NA

DNA: TGTGCCAGTAGTATGGGGAGTTGGACAGGGGGCGATATCTATGGCTACACCTTC
CDR3: CASSMGSWTGGDIYGYTF
size: many
J: TRBJ1-2
V: TRBV19
D: TRBD1

DNA: TGTGCCAGCAGTGTAGGACTCCAAGAGACCCAGTACTTC
CDR3: CASSVGLQETQYF
size: once
J: TRBJ2-5
V: TRBV2
D: NA

DNA: TGTGCCAGCAGCTCGACTCTTATTAGGGGGACAGATAATTCACCCCTCCACTTT
CDR3: CASSSTLIRGTDNSPLHF
size: once
J: TRBJ1-6
V: TRBV7-9
D: TRBD1

DNA: TGTGCCAGCAGCTCAGCCCGACTAGCGGGAGTGGAAGAGCAGTACTTC
CDR3: CASSSARLAGVEEQYF
size: NA
J: TRBJ2-7
V: TRBV7-2
D: TRBD2

DNA: TGTGCCAGCAGTTACTCTGCTAAGGGACTAGCGGGCACCAAAAACATTCAGTACTTC
CDR3: CASSYSAKGLAGTKNIQYF
size: NA
J: TRBJ2-4
V: TRBV6-2/TRBV6-3
D: TRBD2

DNA: TGTGCCAGCGAGCTTTTTGCCGGGAGGGTTGGATCTGAGCAGTTCTTC
CDR3: CASELFAGRVGSEQFF
size: NA
J: TRBJ2-1
V: TRBV7-2
D: TRBD2

DNA: TGTGCCAGCAGGCCGGACAGGGAGCGAACTAATGAGCAGTTCTTC
CDR3: CASRPDRERTNEQFF
size: NA
J: TRBJ2-1
V: TRBV6-5
D: TRBD1

DNA: TGTGCCAGTAGTATGGGAGGGGGCGAGCAGTACTTC
CDR3: CASSMGGGEQYF
size: NA
J: TRBJ2-7
V: TRBV19
D: NA

DNA: TGTGCCAGCAGCCGGCAGGGACTTGAGAATCAGCCCCAGCATTTT
CDR3: CASSRQGLENQPQHF
size: NA
J: TRBJ1-5
V: TRBV2
D: NA

DNA: TGTGCCAGTAGTATTAAAGTGACAGCTGGAAACACCATATATTTT
CDR3: CASSIKVTAGNTIYF
size: NA
J: TRBJ1-3
V: TRBV19
D: NA

DNA: TGTGCCAGCAGCTTACAAGGGCGGGCCCACAATTCACCCCTCCACTTT
CDR3: CASSLQGRAHNSPLHF
size: few
J: TRBJ1-6
V: TRBV7-2
D: NA

DNA: TGTGCCAGCAGCTTAGTCTTGACCACAGGGGGACTCGCAGATACGCAGTATTTT
CDR3: CASSLVLTTGGLADTQYF
size: NA
J: TRBJ2-3
V: TRBV7-9
D: TRBD1

DNA: TGTGCCAGCAGCCCGCGGATCAGGGATATTAACACCGGGGAGCTGTTTTTT
CDR3: CASSPRIRDINTGELFF
size: NA
J: TRBJ2-2
V: TRBV7-9
D: NA

DNA: TGTGCCAGCAGCTGGAGACAGGGGAACACTGAAGCTTTCTTT
CDR3: CASSWRQGNTEAFF
size: NA
J: TRBJ1-1
V: TRBV11-1
D: TRBD1

DNA: TGTGCCACCAGCAAAGGGGGCAGTACCTACGAGCAGTACTTC
CDR3: CATSKGGSTYEQYF
size: NA
J: TRBJ2-7
V: TRBV15
D: TRBD1

DNA: TGTGCCAGCAGTTTGAGGCTACAGGGTACTCGGAACACTGAAGCTTTCTTT
CDR3: CASSLRLQGTRNTEAFF
size: NA
J: TRBJ1-1
V: TRBV28
D: NA

DNA: TGTGCCAGCAGCTTGGCCTTGGGAGGGGGCTACAATGAGCAGTTCTTC
CDR3: CASSLALGGGYNEQFF
size: NA
J: TRBJ2-1
V: TRBV5-6
D: NA

DNA: TGTGCCAGCAGCGTAGCCGCGGGAGGGTTCCAAGAGACCCAGTACTTC
CDR3: CASSVAAGGFQETQYF
size: NA
J: TRBJ2-5
V: TRBV9
D: TRBD2

DNA: TGCGCCAGCAGCATGTCCGGGACAGGGGGCGAGAGGGAGACCCAGTACTTC
CDR3: CASSMSGTGGERETQYF
size: NA
J: TRBJ2-5
V: TRBV5-1
D: TRBD1

DNA: TGTGCCAGCAGCAGAACAGGGACAGCTAATGAAAAACTGTTTTTT
CDR3: CASSRTGTANEKLFF
size: NA
J: TRBJ1-4
V: TRBV5-5
D: TRBD1

DNA: TGTGCCAGCAGCTCCTCGCGGGGGATTAACACCGGGGAGCTGTTTTTT
CDR3: CASSSSRGINTGELFF
size: NA
J: TRBJ2-2
V: TRBV5-4
D: TRBD2

DNA: TGTGCCAGCAGCTTGACTTTACTGTCAGGGCGGCCCCAGCATTTT
CDR3: CASSLTLLSGRPQHF
size: once
J: TRBJ1-5
V: TRBV7-2
D: NA

DNA: TGTGCCATCAGTGAGTCGAAAGTCAGGGAGTACTTC
CDR3: CAISESKVREYF
size: NA
J: TRBJ2-7
V: TRBV10-3
D: NA

DNA: TGTGCCAGCAGCCAAGCAGGGAAGGAAGGGCCCCTCCCCTATGGCTACACCTTC
CDR3: CASSQAGKEGPLPYGYTF
size: NA
J: TRBJ1-2
V: TRBV14
D: NA

DNA: TGTGCCAGCAGCGTAGCGCCTCGAGCTCAGCCCCAGCATTTT
CDR3: CASSVAPRAQPQHF
size: NA
J: TRBJ1-5
V: TRBV9
D: NA

DNA: TGTGCCAGCAGCTTACTACAGGGGTACCAAGAGACCCAGTACTTC
CDR3: CASSLLQGYQETQYF
size: NA
J: TRBJ2-5
V: TRBV5-6
D: TRBD1

DNA: TGTGCCAGCAGCCCCGCCGGGGGTGGTGAGCAGTTCTTC
CDR3: CASSPAGGGEQFF
size: NA
J: TRBJ2-1
V: TRBV7-3
D: NA

DNA: TGTGCCAGCAGCCAAGGAAGCGGCTCCAACAATGAGCAGTTCTTC
CDR3: CASSQGSGSNNEQFF
size: few
J: TRBJ2-1
V: TRBV3-1/TRBV3-2
D: NA

DNA: TGTGCCTGGGGCCAGGACTCTGGAAACACCATATATTTT
CDR3: CAWGQDSGNTIYF
size: many
J: TRBJ1-3
V: TRBV30
D: NA

DNA: TGTGCCAGCAGCTTACAAAGCGGGAGCGGGGAGACCCAGTACTTC
CDR3: CASSLQSGSGETQYF
size: NA
J: TRBJ2-5
V: TRBV7-3
D: TRBD2

DNA: TGCAGCGTTGAACAATTGAGCACAGATACGCAGTATTTT
CDR3: CSVEQLSTDTQYF
size: NA
J: TRBJ2-3
V: TRBV29-1
D: NA

DNA: TGTGCCAGCAGGCAAGGGACTAGCGGGAGTAGTGAGCAGTTCTTC
CDR3: CASRQGTSGSSEQFF
size: NA
J: TRBJ2-1
V: TRBV6-5
D: TRBD2

DNA: TGTGCCAGCTCACAAGGACAGGGAAGCTTCTACGAGCAGTACTTC
CDR3: CASSQGQGSFYEQYF
size: once
J: TRBJ2-7
V: TRBV27
D: TRBD1

DNA: TGTGCCAGCAGGCCGGACAGACTTTACAATGAGCAGTTCTTC
CDR3: CASRPDRLYNEQFF
size: NA
J: TRBJ2-1
V: TRBV6-5
D: NA

DNA: TGTGCCAGCAGCTCAGGGGTGTGGGCAGTCAATGAGCAGTTCTTC
CDR3: CASSSGVWAVNEQFF
size: NA
J: TRBJ2-1
V: TRBV9
D: NA

DNA: TGTGCCAGCAGCTTTGGCCAGCGAGGTGAGCAGTTCTTC
CDR3: CASSFGQRGEQFF
size: NA
J: TRBJ2-1
V: TRBV7-2
D: NA

DNA: TGTGCCAGCAGCCGGGATTCCCCTGAAAAACTGTTTTTT
CDR3: CASSRDSPEKLFF
size: NA
J: TRBJ1-4
V: TRBV2
D: NA

DNA: TGTGCCACCCGGAGCTACAATGAGCAGTTCTTC
CDR3: CATRSYNEQFF
size: NA
J: TRBJ2-1
V: TRBV19
D: NA

DNA: TGTGCCAGCAGCCCCAGTGGCAGGGGTGCTGAAAAACTGTTTTTT
CDR3: CASSPSGRGAEKLFF
size: NA
J: TRBJ1-4
V: TRBV5-6
D: NA

DNA: TGTGCCAGCAACGTCCAAGGGACAGTACGATCACCCCTCCACTTT
CDR3: CASNVQGTVRSPLHF
size: NA
J: TRBJ1-6
V: TRBV5-6
D: TRBD1

DNA: TGTGCCACCAGTGGAGGAGGGGACACTGAAGCTTTCTTT
CDR3: CATSGGGDTEAFF
size: NA
J: TRBJ1-1
V: TRBV24-1
D: NA

DNA: TGTGCCAGCAGCGAACTGGGACTAGGGTTTTCCGGGGAGCTGTTTTTT
CDR3: CASSELGLGFSGELFF
size: NA
J: TRBJ2-2
V: TRBV3-1/TRBV3-2
D: TRBD2

DNA: TGCAGCGTCGCTTCCGGGACAGGGGCTTTCTTT
CDR3: CSVASGTGAFF
size: NA
J: TRBJ1-1
V: TRBV29-1
D: TRBD1